This T cell receptor (beta chain) comes out of a study of cytomegalovirus exposure and HLA in healthy donors. Primers: 60 Vbeta forward and 13 Jbeta reverse. Clones were sequenced by immunoSEQ multiplex PCR, and TCRdb holds only the in-frame ones, with some missing. The repertoire table contains around 74,000 clones. CDR3 length equals 17 residues. J gave up 5 bases and V 0 bases, and 9 bases lay outside the gene matches. Per the germline V gene, CDR1 is LGHNT and CDR2 is FRNRAP. Study findings and constraints: It is likely that the observed cluster of highly shared sequence variants was a sequencing artifact.

With respect to this clone: Its cognate antigen is unknown.

The gene calls are TRBV12-5 and TRBJ1-2, with TRBD1 matching 10 bases. This sequence was found in a man in his fifties in good health and CMV-seropositive. The sample comprised PBMCs. The CDR3: CASGLVQGQGSLYGYTF. In nucleotides, the CDR3 is TGTGCTAGTGGTTTGGTACAGGGACAGGGGTCCCTATATGGCTACACCTTC.